These 23 T cell receptor beta chains were all obtained from the same sample, sequenced in a study of T cells in Graves' hyperthyroidism and ophthalmopathy. Amplification of TCR beta CDR3 regions used RNA as the template. HTBI primers were employed in a first-round RT-PCR of the TCR CDR3. One entry per CDR3 protein results from TCRdb running MiXCR on the multiplex PCR reads. The table has around 610,000 distinct CDR3 sequences, roughly 15% seen once; the top ten hold about 4%. The sample was blood. The origin of the receptors is a woman between 40 and 50 years old with Graves' ophthalmopathy.

This clonotype came up many times. The chain links TRBV13 to TRBJ2-5; the D is unclear. In germline, CDR1 is PRHDT, CDR2 FYEKMQ (reference sequence). V was pared by 1 base and J by 1 base, with 13 bases between. This CDR3 has 16 residues. This chain's CDR3 is CASSLAVGRIQETQYF. DNA of the CDR3: TGTGCCAGCAGCTTAGCCGTTGGACGGATCCAAGAGACCCAGTACTTC.

The V and J genes are TRBV29-1 and TRBJ2-2; weak D call: TRBD1 (6 bases). The CDR3 runs 13 residues. Germline CDR1 and CDR2: SQVTM and ANQGSEA. The V end lost 4 bases, the J end lost 6 bases, and 12 bases lay between the germline ends. CDR3 protein: CSVGKGVAGELFF. As DNA, the CDR3 is TGCAGCGTTGGCAAGGGGGTAGCCGGGGAGCTGTTTTTT.

A remark on this clonotype: One base away lies a much larger clone, so this may be a sequencing read error. The rearrangement joins TRBV12-3 or TRBV12-4 to TRBJ1-1; a weak D match, TRBD1 (5 bases). Trimming left V 2 bases short and J 3 bases short, with 7 bases between. The CDR3 runs to 13 residues. The CDR3 loop is CASSLMTDTEAFF. In nucleotides, the CDR3 is TGTGCCAGCAGTTTAATGACAGACACTGAAGCTTTCTTT.

This clonotype was seen many times. The rearrangement joins TRBV29-1 to TRBJ2-7; D is possibly TRBD2 (6 bases). Germline V gene sequence: CDR1 SQVTM, CDR2 ANQGSEA. Trimming took 6 bases from V and 3 from J, leaving 18 bases between them. The CDR3 runs to 14 residues. The CDR3 DNA reads TGCAGCGTCGCGGCGGGGCCCTTGTACTACGAGCAGTACTTC. Protein sequence: CSVAAGPLYYEQYF.

This clonotype was recorded many times. The chain carries TRBV12-3 or TRBV12-4 and TRBJ1-2; the D gene is possibly TRBD1 (5 bases). Trimming took 8 bases from V and 4 from J, leaving 14 bases between them. The CDR3 contains 13 residues. The CDR3 DNA sequence: TGTGCCAGCCTAGGGGTCGGATCCTATGGCTACACCTTC. Translation: CASLGVGSYGYTF.

The J gene is TRBJ2-7, the V gene TRBV14; TRBD1 matches at 8 bases. Germline values: CDR1 SGHDN, CDR2 FVKESK. The V gene end was trimmed by 3 bases and the J gene end by 4 bases; junction bases not matched to a gene: 8. CDR3 length: 15 amino acids. The CDR3 sequence is CASSHSRTGSYEQYF. DNA of the CDR3: TGTGCCAGCAGCCATTCTAGGACAGGGTCGTACGAGCAGTACTTC.

This clonotype was picked up many times. The chain carries TRBV6-2 or TRBV6-3 and TRBJ2-7, with a tentative D call TRBD2 (5 bases). The CDR3 sequence is 17 residues long. V lost 3 bases, J lost 0 bases, and 18 bases lay in between. Germline assignment: CDR1 MNHEY and CDR2 SVGEGT. In nucleotides, the CDR3 is TGTGCCAGCAGTTATCCGGAGGACCGGCAAAGCTCCTACGAGCAGTACTTC. Its translation is CASSYPEDRQSSYEQYF.

There are a few counts of this clonotype. DNA of the CDR3: TGTGCCAGCAGCCAGTCTAGCGGGAGTTGGTTCGGGGAGCTGTTTTTT. The encoded protein is CASSQSSGSWFGELFF. The chain couples TRBV14 to TRBJ2-2; 10 bases fit TRBD2. V lost 3 bases and J lost 7; bases outside the gene matches: 8. Germline V gene sequence: CDR1 SGHDN, CDR2 FVKESK. This CDR3 is 16 amino acids long.

This clonotype appeared many times. The chain is built from TRBV28 and TRBJ2-7, with 7 bases fitting TRBD2. Losses at the gene ends were 1 base for V and 4 bases for J; bases not matched to a gene: 4. This CDR3 has 14 residues. CDR1 and CDR2 (germline): MDHEN, SYDVKM. The CDR3 nucleotides read TGTGCCAGCAGTTTATATAGGGAGGGTTACGAGCAGTACTTC. This encodes CASSLYREGYEQYF. Supplemented by reference TRBV28 and TRBJ2-7, the full variable domain reads DVKVTQSSRYLVKRTGEKVFLECVQDMDHENMFWYRQDPGLGLRLIYFSYDVKMKEKGDIPEGYSVSREKKERFSLILESASTNQTSMYLCASSLYREGYEQYFGPGTRLTVT.

This clonotype showed up many times. The CDR3 DNA reads as TGTGCCTGGAGCCCACAGGGAGGGTGGAACGAGCAGTACTTC. It yields the protein CAWSPQGGWNEQYF. This chain uses TRBV30 with TRBJ2-7; maybe TRBD2 (7 bases). CDR1 is GTSNPN, CDR2 SVGIG, per germline (reference sequence). The CDR3 runs 14 residues. The V end was cut by 3 bases, the J end by 5 bases, with 17 bases between.

This clonotype was recorded many times. The chain employs TRBV6-2 or TRBV6-3 and TRBJ1-1; TRBD1 agrees at 7 bases. The germline CDR1 and CDR2 sequences are MNHEY and SVGEGT. This CDR3 is 13 amino acids long. V lost 5 bases to trimming and J lost 6 bases; unmatched junction nucleotides: 6. The CDR3 region has the DNA TGTGCCAGCAGTAAGACAGGGTACGCTGAAGCTTTCTTT. This translates into CASSKTGYAEAFF.

Many counts were recorded for this clonotype. The chain links TRBV19 to TRBJ2-7; 9 bases line up with TRBD1. V dropped 6 bases and J dropped 2; count of bases not matched to a gene: 8. The germline gives CDR1 LNHDA, CDR2 SQIVND (reference sequence). The CDR3 has 15 amino acids. The DNA of the CDR3 is TGTGCCAGTAGAGCTGAGACAGGGGGTACCTACGAGCAGTACTTC. It encodes CASRAETGGTYEQYF.

The chain links TRBV20-1 to TRBJ2-7; 9 bases line up with TRBD1. This CDR3 has 13 residues. Germline V gives CDR1 DFQATT, CDR2 SNEGSKA (reference sequence). Trimming cost V 5 bases and J 0 bases; bases outside gene matches: 2. The CDR3 sequence is CSADRGGSYEQYF. In DNA, the CDR3 is TGCAGTGCTGACAGGGGGGGCTCCTACGAGCAGTACTTC.

This clonotype has at least ten counts. V gene TRBV2 combines with J gene TRBJ1-2, with a possible D match to TRBD1 (5 bases). The length of the CDR3 is 12 residues. Trimming stripped 6 bases from V and 8 bases from J, with 13 bases between. CDR1 and CDR2 (germline): SNHLY, FYNNEI. The DNA for the CDR3 is TGTGCCAGCAGAGGGGCGGGATACGGCTACACCTTC. Protein product: CASRGAGYGYTF.

This clonotype was picked up a small number of times. This rearrangement joins TRBV6-1 to TRBJ2-7; 8 bases are shared with TRBD2. This CDR3 is built from 14 residues. Germline values: CDR1 MNHNS, CDR2 SASEGT. The junction had 5 bases not matched to a gene; V was cut back by 6 bases and J by 1 base. CDR3 amino acids: CASRSSGFSYEQYF. The CDR3, as DNA: TGTGCCAGCAGGTCTAGCGGGTTTTCCTACGAGCAGTACTTC.

This clonotype was counted many times. The J gene is TRBJ2-4, the V gene TRBV12-3 or TRBV12-4; 7 bases line up with TRBD1. Trimming cost V 11 bases and J 7 bases; bases outside gene matches: 8. The CDR3 sequence is 12 residues long. DNA of the CDR3: TGTGCCCAGAGGGGGCCTGGGAACATTCAGTACTTC. Translation: CAQRGPGNIQYF.

This clonotype was seen repeatedly, ten times or more. V and J are TRBV28 and TRBJ1-2; a weak D match, TRBD1 (5 bases). V lost 11 bases and J lost 6, with 28 bases in between. The CDR3 is 16 amino acids. Germline V gene lookup returns CDR1 MDHEN and CDR2 SYDVKM. The CDR3 protein is CAAAEGTLRGRDGYTF. CDR3 coding DNA: TGTGCCGCAGCCGAGGGGACCTTACGGGGCCGAGATGGCTACACCTTC.

This clonotype was observed at least ten times. CDR3 nucleotides: TGTGCCAGCAGTTACTACTCCGATGGGGACCACTTTGGGGAGCTGTTTTTT. Protein sequence: CASSYYSDGDHFGELFF. This chain connects TRBV6-5 to TRBJ2-2; D tentatively reads TRBD1 or TRBD2 (5 bases each). Germline values: CDR1 MNHEY, CDR2 SVGAGI. V dropped 1 base and J dropped 8 bases, with 20 bases sitting between them. This CDR3 is built from 17 residues.

At least ten counts were recorded for this clonotype. One junction end does not reproduce the germline sequence, and a read error may be involved. This sequence joins TRBV5-1 and TRBJ2-7; D is unresolved. CDR1 SGHRS and CDR2 YFSETQ come from the germline V gene. The CDR3 is 11 residues long. The CDR3 is CASSSTYEQYF. The DNA of the CDR3 is TGTGCCAGCAGCTCCACCTACGAGCAGTACTTC. Based on the CDR3 plus reference TRBV5-1 and TRBJ2-7, the full variable domain is KAGVTQTPRYLIKTRGQQVTLSCSPISGHRSVSWYQQTPGQGLQFLFEYFSETQRNKGNFPGRFSGRQFSNSRSEMNVSTLELGDSALYLCASSSTYEQYFGPGTRLTVT.

This clonotype was detected many times. The gene calls are TRBV10-3 and TRBJ1-2, with D perhaps TRBD1 (5 bases). This CDR3 comprises 13 residues. The V gene's germline CDR1 is ENHRY and CDR2 SYGVKD. Trimming shortened V by 2 bases and J by 7 bases, and 11 bases separated the two germline ends. CDR3 residues: CAISEAGDRGYTF. The DNA of the CDR3 is TGTGCCATCAGTGAGGCGGGGGATCGTGGCTACACCTTC.

This clonotype was counted ten times or more. Compared with germline, one end of the junction differs, possibly owing to a read error. The J gene is TRBJ1-2, the V gene TRBV20-1; D may be TRBD1 (6 bases). The CDR3 contains 13 residues. Per germline, CDR1 DFQATT and CDR2 SNEGSKA (reference sequence). CDR3 nucleotides: TGCAGTGCGCCCGTCGGACAGATATATGGCTACGCCTTC. Protein: CSAPVGQIYGYAF.

The sample holds many counts of this clonotype. The chain couples TRBV19 to TRBJ2-7, with no clear D. CDR3 size: 13 residues. Trimming took off 1 base at V and 3 bases at J, with 7 bases between the two ends. The germline CDR1 and CDR2 sequences are LNHDA and SQIVND (reference sequence). CDR3 protein: CASSIVPNYEQYF. In nucleotides, the CDR3 is TGTGCCAGTAGTATAGTGCCGAACTACGAGCAGTACTTC.

This clonotype was seen many times. The chain is built from TRBV24-1 and TRBJ2-5, with no clear D. With 5 bases removed from V and 5 bases from J, the gap between germline ends came to 11 bases. The germline V gene has CDR1 KGHDR and CDR2 SFDVKD. The CDR3 runs 13 residues. CDR3 DNA: TGTGCCACCAGTGGGGGATTTGGGGAGACCCAGTACTTC. Translating gives CATSGGFGETQYF.